The T cell receptor beta chain described here comes from a study of blood T cell repertoires in COVID-19. About the study: The United States, Italy and Spain supplied acute and convalescent COVID-19 samples. PBMCs, B-cell-depleted T cells, or T cells provided the cDNA or gDNA that made up the material.

Per the study methods: Reference gene primer amplification yielded estimated nucleated cell counts. Method: immunoSEQ multiplex PCR; TCRdb's copy keeps in-frame clones and lacks some. The V and J calls and clone size come from that table; D and trimming were worked out from the DNA. The sample has 150,000 or so clones, more than 70% seen once. Trimming cost V 0 bases and J 4 bases; bases outside gene matches: 7. Germline lookup yields CDR1 SGHKS and CDR2 YYEKEE (reference sequence). The CDR3 consists of 17 residues. Input material: peripheral blood. This sequence originates from a man between 45 and 60 years old with active or convalescent COVID-19. This chain connects TRBV5-5 to TRBJ2-1; TRBD2 aligns across 10 bases. CDR3 sequence reads: CASSLAHLAGAYNEQFF. For the CDR3, the DNA is TGTGCCAGCAGCTTGGCCCATCTAGCGGGGGCTTACAATGAGCAGTTCTTC.